These 14 T cell receptor beta chains came from one sample sequenced in a study of Graves' ophthalmopathy and Graves' hyperthyroidism. RNA served as the template for amplifying TCR beta CDR3 regions. First-round RT-PCR used HTBI primers; second-round multiplex PCR followed. One entry per CDR3 protein results from TCRdb running MiXCR on the multiplex PCR reads. Among roughly 420,000 distinct CDR3 sequences, 21% were seen once, and the ten largest hold 2.5% to 3.5%. What was sequenced was peripheral blood. The receptors derive from a woman aged 18-29 years with stable Graves' hyperthyroidism.

J is TRBJ2-7 and V is TRBV4-1, with 9 bases lining up with TRBD1. The CDR3 extends over 17 amino acids. V lost 2 bases, J lost 2 bases, and 10 bases stayed unmatched. Germline CDR1 reads MGHRA; CDR2 reads YSYEKL. The CDR3 nucleotides are TGCGCCAGCAGCCAACCAAGGGACAGGGTCTCCCCCTACGAGCAGTACTTC. Translation gives CASSQPRDRVSPYEQYF.

The rearrangement links TRBV7-3 to TRBJ1-1; 10 nucleotides align to TRBD1. Losses at the gene ends were 6 bases for V and 0 bases for J; bases not matched to a gene: 13. CDR3 length equals 18 residues. CDR1 is SGHTA and CDR2 is FQGTGA in the germline V gene. The CDR3 DNA sequence: TGTGCCAGCAGACAAAACGACAGGGGGCAGAAAATGAACACTGAAGCTTTCTTT. It yields the protein CASRQNDRGQKMNTEAFF.

This clonotype was seen repeatedly, ten times or more. The chain uses TRBV10-3 and TRBJ2-2, with 7 bases that match TRBD2. Unmatched junction bases numbered 10, after V lost 2 bases and J lost 1 base. Germline CDR1 and CDR2: ENHRY and SYGVKD. The CDR3 spans 18 residues. This CDR3 is CAISEKRGTLENTGELFF. As DNA, the CDR3 is TGTGCCATCAGTGAGAAGCGGGGTACGCTGGAGAACACCGGGGAGCTGTTTTTT.

This clonotype was counted ten times or more. The rearrangement uses TRBV11-2 and TRBJ2-5; 12 bases are shared with TRBD2. J gave up 2 bases and V 1 base, and 5 bases lay outside the gene matches. From germline, CDR1 is SGHAT and CDR2 FQNNGV. This CDR3 region has 17 residues. The CDR3: CASSLVGTSGLQETQYF. As DNA, the CDR3 is TGTGCCAGCAGCTTAGTTGGGACTAGCGGGCTACAAGAGACCCAGTACTTC. Drawing the rest from reference TRBV11-2 and TRBJ2-5, the complete variable domain is EAGVAQSPRYKIIEKRQSVAFWCNPISGHATLYWYQQILGQGPKLLIQFQNNGVVDDSQLPKDRFSAERLKGVDSTLKIQPAKLEDSAVYLCASSLVGTSGLQETQYFGPGTRLLVL.

This clonotype was observed many times. This chain links TRBV20-1 with TRBJ2-7; D may be TRBD2 (6 bases). This CDR3 contains 15 residues. The V gene's germline CDR1 is DFQATT and CDR2 SNEGSKA (reference sequence). The germline V and J ends were trimmed by 1 base and 1 base, with 14 bases remaining between them. CDR3 loop: CSARAFAGLSYEQYF. The CDR3 DNA reads as TGCAGTGCTAGAGCTTTTGCGGGACTTTCCTACGAGCAGTACTTC.

This clonotype was counted at least ten times. This chain connects TRBV29-1 to TRBJ2-7; 9 positions agree with TRBD1. The CDR3 consists of 13 residues. V gave up 7 bases and J gave up 6 bases; unmatched junction bases: 10. Looked up from germline, CDR1 is SQVTM and CDR2 is ANQGSEA. CDR3 sequence: CSAARDRDSEQYF. The CDR3 bases are TGCAGCGCAGCCCGGGACAGGGATAGCGAGCAGTACTTC.

This clonotype was found many times. V and J are TRBV9 and TRBJ1-2, with 7 nucleotides matching TRBD1. This CDR3 has 14 residues. The V gene end was trimmed by 0 bases and the J gene end by 5 bases; junction bases not matched to a gene: 4. The germline CDR1 and CDR2 sequences are SGDLS and YYNGEE. The CDR3 DNA follows: TGTGCCAGCAGCGTAGGGGGACAGAATTATGGCTACACCTTC. Encoded protein: CASSVGGQNYGYTF.

In its sample, this clonotype was seen many times. The chain has TRBV11-1 and TRBJ1-3; D is perhaps TRBD1 (6 bases). Looked up from germline, CDR1 is SGHAT and CDR2 is FQDESV (reference sequence). V was pared by 9 bases and J by 0 bases, with 12 bases between. This CDR3 region has 14 residues. Here the CDR3 reads CASSDSFSGNTIYF. The CDR3 nucleotides read TGTGCCAGTTCGGACAGCTTCTCTGGAAACACCATATATTTT. Full variable domain (remainder filled in from reference TRBV11-1 and TRBJ1-3): EAEVAQSPRYKITEKSQAVAFWCDPISGHATLYWYRQILGQGPELLVQFQDESVVDDSQLPKDRFSAERLKGVDSTLKIQPAELGDSAMYLCASSDSFSGNTIYFGEGSWLTVV.

This clonotype turned up a few times. The V gene is TRBV24-1, the J gene TRBJ1-2; D remains unclear. The CDR3 has 14 residues. Trimming shortened V by 0 bases and J by 4 bases, and 8 bases separated the two germline ends. The V gene's germline CDR1 is KGHDR and CDR2 SFDVKD. CDR3 sequence reads: CATSDLDTAYGYTF. The CDR3 DNA follows: TGTGCCACCAGTGATTTGGACACGGCCTATGGCTACACCTTC.

This clonotype was found many times. This chain uses TRBV12-3 or TRBV12-4 with TRBJ2-4; 7 bases match TRBD2. CDR3 size: 18 residues. V dropped 4 bases and J dropped 0; count of bases not matched to a gene: 12. CDR3 coding DNA: TGTGCCAGCAGTTCTACCTATTTAGCGGGTTTAGCCAAAAACATTCAGTACTTC. Its translation: CASSSTYLAGLAKNIQYF.

This chain uses TRBV7-9 with TRBJ2-7, with a tentative D call TRBD2 (6 bases). V was trimmed by 5 bases and J by 9 bases, leaving 11 bases between them. The germline CDR1 and CDR2 sequences are SEHNR and FQNEAQ (reference sequence). There are 11 residues in the CDR3. CDR3 DNA sequence: TGTGCCAGCAGCGGGGGACTGTGGCAGTACTTC. Translated: CASSGGLWQYF.

Ten or more counts support this clonotype. CDR3 residues: CASSQGLPQPRWSPLHF. CDR3 nucleotides: TGTGCCAGCAGCCAGGGACTCCCCCAACCTCGCTGGTCACCCCTCCACTTT. This chain uses TRBV3-1 with TRBJ1-6; a possible D gene is TRBD1 (5 bases). Germline V lookup: CDR1 LGHDT, CDR2 YNNKEL (reference sequence). CDR3 length: 17 amino acids. The V and J ends lost 3 bases and 10 bases respectively, with 22 bases between them. The full variable domain, with the rest looked up from reference TRBV3-1 and TRBJ1-6, is DTAVSQTPKYLVTQMGNDKSIKCEQNLGHDTMYWYKQDSKKFLKIMFSYNNKELIINETVPNRFSPKSPDKAHLNLHINSLELGDSAVYFCASSQGLPQPRWSPLHFGNGTRLTVT.

This clonotype was observed many times. The rearrangement links TRBV20-1 to TRBJ1-1; TRBD1 might be the D (5 bases). This CDR3 has 12 amino acids. Trimming left V 3 bases short and J 10 bases short, with 15 bases between. Germline V gene data show CDR1 as DFQATT and CDR2 as SNEGSKA (reference sequence). For the CDR3, the DNA is TGCAGTGCTAGTCAAGGGGTTTTGGGAGCTTTCTTT. Its protein is CSASQGVLGAFF.

In this sample, this clonotype turned up many times. CDR3 amino acids: CASSLGSYGYTF. The CDR3 nucleotides are TGTGCCAGCAGTTTAGGCTCCTATGGCTACACCTTC. The chain joins TRBV12-3 or TRBV12-4 to TRBJ1-2; D uncertain. V was pared by 1 base and J by 4 bases, with 4 bases between. The CDR3 runs 12 residues.